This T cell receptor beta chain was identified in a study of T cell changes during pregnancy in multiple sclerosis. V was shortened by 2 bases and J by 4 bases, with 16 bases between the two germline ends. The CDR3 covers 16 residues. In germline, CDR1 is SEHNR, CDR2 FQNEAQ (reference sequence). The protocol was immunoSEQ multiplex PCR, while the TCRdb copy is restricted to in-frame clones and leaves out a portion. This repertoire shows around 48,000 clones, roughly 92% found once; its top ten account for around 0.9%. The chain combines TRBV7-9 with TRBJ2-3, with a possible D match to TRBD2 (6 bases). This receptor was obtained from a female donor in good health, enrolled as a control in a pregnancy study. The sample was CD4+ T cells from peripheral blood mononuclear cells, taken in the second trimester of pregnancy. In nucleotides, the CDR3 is TGTGCCAGCAGCTTATACCTCGCGGGGAGTTCAGATACGCAGTATTTT. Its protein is CASSLYLAGSSDTQYF.